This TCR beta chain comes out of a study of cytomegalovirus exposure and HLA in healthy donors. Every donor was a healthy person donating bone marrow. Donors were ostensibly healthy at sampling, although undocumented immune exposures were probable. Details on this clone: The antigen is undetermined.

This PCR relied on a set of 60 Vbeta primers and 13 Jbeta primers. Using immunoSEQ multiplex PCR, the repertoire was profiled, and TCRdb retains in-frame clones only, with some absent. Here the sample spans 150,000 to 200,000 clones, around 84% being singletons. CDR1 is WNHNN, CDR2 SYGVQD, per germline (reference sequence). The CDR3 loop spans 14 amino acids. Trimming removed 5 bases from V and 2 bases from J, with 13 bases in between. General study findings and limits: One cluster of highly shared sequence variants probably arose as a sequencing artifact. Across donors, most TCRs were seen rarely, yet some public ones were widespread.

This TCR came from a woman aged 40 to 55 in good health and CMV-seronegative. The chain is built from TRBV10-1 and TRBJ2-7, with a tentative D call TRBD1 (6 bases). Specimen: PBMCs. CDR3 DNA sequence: TGCGCCAGCAGTAGAGCCAGGGGAGCCTACGAGCAGTACTTC. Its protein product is CASSRARGAYEQYF.